Listed below are T cell receptor beta chains from one sample, sequenced in a study of T cell changes during pregnancy in multiple sclerosis. The repertoire was sequenced with immunoSEQ multiplex PCR; TCRdb's copy has only in-frame clones and lacks some. Of about 20,000 clones in the sample, around nine tenths were seen once. The starting material was CD8+ T cells from peripheral blood mononuclear cells, obtained after pregnancy. The receptors were gathered from a female donor in good health, enrolled as a control in a pregnancy study. Each CDR3 is given without its conserved first and last residue.

V	J	CDR3
TRBV2	TRBJ2-7	ASSEAAAQTYEQY
TRBV27	TRBJ1-6	ASSLGRGGHNSPLH
TRBV28	TRBJ1-1	ASSLVRGLNTEAF
TRBV2	TRBJ2-1	ASSDQTAGVFSEDEQF
TRBV2	TRBJ1-5	ASRTPDDYSNQPQH
TRBV5-6	TRBJ2-6	ASNTFISGANVLT
TRBV13	TRBJ2-7	ASSLGRRDLEQY
TRBV9	TRBJ2-1	ASSVAGPSSYNEQF
TRBV2	TRBJ2-7	AKGQETYEQY
TRBV19	TRBJ1-2	ASSDDRALGYGYT
TRBV5-6	TRBJ2-7	ASSAQGSSYEQY
TRBV4-1	TRBJ1-2	ASSPRTGGVVGYT
TRBV10-3	TRBJ2-7	AITATDSNYEQY
TRBV19	TRBJ1-1	ASSIDPVTEAF
TRBV12-5	TRBJ1-1	ASGFRTGTEAF
TRBV7-8	TRBJ2-1	ASRETGGSYNEQF
TRBV4-3	TRBJ1-2	ASSQGPGGNYGYT
TRBV5-6	TRBJ2-3	ASSLRTDTQY
TRBV6-1	TRBJ1-5	ASSEGVDSYSNQPQH
TRBV30	TRBJ2-7	AWRAWRDLSSSYEQY
TRBV19	TRBJ2-6	ASSISGLAGANVLT
TRBV11-2	TRBJ2-3	ASSLRDTYTDTQY
TRBV14	TRBJ1-3	ASSRKDWRSSGNTIY
TRBV5-1	TRBJ2-7	ASRPGTSGYEQY
TRBV6-5	TRBJ1-2	ASSYSGQGADGYT
TRBV30	TRBJ2-5	AWTGLAGDGLETQY
TRBV7-2	TRBJ2-7	ASSLAPGGSYEQY
TRBV4-3	TRBJ2-7	ASSQSGFENPRASYEQY
TRBV27	TRBJ1-2	ASSGGQGTYGYT
TRBV5-1	TRBJ2-7	ASSLPSTASYEQY
TRBV7-9	TRBJ2-7	ASSLSGSPPY
TRBV7-4	TRBJ1-5	ASSPAGGDSNQPQH
TRBV11-3	TRBJ1-1	ASSLDRGRAF
TRBV9	TRBJ2-5	ASSVAGGQGVQETQY
TRBV13	TRBJ1-1	ASSPDRVGTEAF
TRBV6-5	TRBJ1-2	ASSYSQVSGYT
TRBV19	TRBJ2-7	ASSPRGSGNYEQY
TRBV5-8	TRBJ1-5	ASSLQGFFQPQH
TRBV14	TRBJ1-5	ASSQGVRGIQPQH
TRBV30	TRBJ2-5	ALRRGETQY
TRBV7-2	TRBJ2-5	ASSLGSSNWETQY
TRBV6-5	TRBJ1-1	ASSLGVTEAF
TRBV2	TRBJ1-4	ASEGQVNEKLF